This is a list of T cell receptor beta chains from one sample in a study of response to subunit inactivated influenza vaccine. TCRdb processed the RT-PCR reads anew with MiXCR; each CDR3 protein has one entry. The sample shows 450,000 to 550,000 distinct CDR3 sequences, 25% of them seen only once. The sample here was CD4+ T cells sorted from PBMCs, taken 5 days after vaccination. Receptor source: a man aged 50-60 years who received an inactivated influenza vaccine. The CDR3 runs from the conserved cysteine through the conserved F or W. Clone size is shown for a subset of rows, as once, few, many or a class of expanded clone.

CASSLWGENTQSF . TRBJ2-3 13 TRBV7-9
CASSYRAYNEQFF few TRBJ2-1 13 TRBV6-2/TRBV6-3
CSARGSLNTEAFF many TRBJ1-1 13 TRBV20-1
CATSDRQVSYEQFF . TRBJ2-1 14 TRBV24-1
CASSWGLATGELFF . TRBJ2-2 14 TRBV7-9
CASSTTVSYGYTF . TRBJ1-2 13 TRBV19
CASSYGRGYGYTF few TRBJ1-2 13 TRBV6-6
CASSSAPGTSKVQETQYF . TRBJ2-5 18 TRBV11-2
CASSLQGSVDGYTF . TRBJ1-2 14 TRBV5-1
CASSPPGLRSQETQYF few TRBJ2-5 16 TRBV7-2
CASSLGTGVNNSPLHF . TRBJ1-6 16 TRBV5-1
CSARRPGLAGAGEQFF . TRBJ2-1 16 TRBV20-1
CASSLRYGTTEAFF few TRBJ1-1 14 TRBV5-1
CASSPRTTNEKLFF . TRBJ1-4 14 TRBV18
CSAKGQGEDGYTF few TRBJ1-2 13 TRBV20-1
CASSLYSMNTEAFF . TRBJ1-1 14 TRBV27
CASSFDLGSPLHF few TRBJ1-6 13 TRBV28
CASSPIRVNEKLFF . TRBJ1-4 14 TRBV7-8
CSARTRREAYNEQFF . TRBJ2-1 15 TRBV20-1
CAIRDVGSYEQYF . TRBJ2-7 13 TRBV10-3
CAISGTGGNTIYF few TRBJ1-3 13 TRBV10-3
CASSPTGSEVYTF . TRBJ1-2 13 TRBV4-3
CASSVRQGTQETQYF . TRBJ2-5 15 TRBV6-1
CASSFQRGRLETQYF . TRBJ2-5 15 TRBV5-6
CSVGQGEVYEQYF . TRBJ2-7 13 TRBV29-1
CASRTGTGGKNEQFF . TRBJ2-1 15 TRBV6-1
CASSPRTGYSDTQYF . TRBJ2-3 15 TRBV11-1
CASTSSEGPPRRTQYF . TRBJ2-5 16 TRBV12-3/TRBV12-4
CASSYSFWDRAGNIQYF . TRBJ2-4 17 TRBV6-5
CASSFLLYTLNNEQFF few TRBJ2-1 16 TRBV28
CASSRGELAGGPEQETQYF few TRBJ2-5 19 TRBV28
CASSWGIGDTQYF . TRBJ2-3 13 TRBV6-2/TRBV6-3
CASSQVWDSSYEQYF . TRBJ2-7 15 TRBV4-3
CSARRQGETQYF . TRBJ2-5 12 TRBV20-1
CAIRPGQTTYNEQFF few TRBJ2-1 15 TRBV10-3
CASSYGPWEQYF few TRBJ2-7 12 TRBV6-5
CASSHRGNRLTGELFF few TRBJ2-2 16 TRBV3-1
CASSPLYTGELFF . TRBJ2-2 13 TRBV18
CASSLRLAGTGELFF few TRBJ2-2 15 TRBV7-2
CASNRRQAAGYGYTF . TRBJ1-2 15 TRBV19
CASSPGTRALEQYF few TRBJ2-7 14 TRBV4-2
CSATTDYYQETQYF . TRBJ2-5 14 TRBV20-1
CSARDQGLVYQPQHF few TRBJ1-5 15 TRBV20-1
CASSPLREKLFF once TRBJ1-4 12 TRBV19
CASRTSNEQFF many TRBJ2-1 11 TRBV5-1
CASSLTFQATEAFF . TRBJ1-1 14 TRBV7-2
CASSRASIENTEAFF few TRBJ1-1 15 TRBV7-9
CSTLVRGQETQYF few TRBJ2-5 13 TRBV20-1
CASSYSLTTGSRTDTQYF . TRBJ2-3 18 TRBV6-5
CSARFRGRARETQYF . TRBJ2-5 15 TRBV20-1
CASSPPGGSETQYF . TRBJ2-5 14 TRBV11-3
CASWEPGQTYEQYF few TRBJ2-7 14 TRBV7-9
CASSHLRSTETQYF . TRBJ2-5 14 TRBV7-9
CASSLGNTGANVLTF . TRBJ2-6 15 TRBV7-9
CASTLGVSSYNEQFF few TRBJ2-1 15 TRBV6-2/TRBV6-3